Presented here are 25 T cell receptor beta chains from one specimen sequenced in a study of T cell repertoires in cytomegalovirus infection. TCRdb redid the calling of the reads with MiXCR, one entry per CDR3 protein. Of some 400,000 distinct CDR3 sequences in the sample, 15% to 20% were seen once. The sequencing input was PBMCs. Every receptor here comes from a human donor in good health (CMV status not recorded). Some clones in this sample may be carry-over from other donors' samples.

This clonotype was seen a handful of times. The chain uses TRBV10-3 and TRBJ2-3; D possibly uses TRBD1 or TRBD2 (7 bases each). Germline CDR1 is ENHRY and CDR2 is SYGVKD. Deletions cut 7 bases from V and 4 bases from J, with 18 bases between. This CDR3 spans 15 amino acids. This chain's CDR3 is CAIKASQGGADTQYF. The CDR3 DNA reads as TGTGCCATCAAAGCATCCCAGGGGGGGGCAGATACGCAGTATTTT.

The rearrangement links TRBV2 to TRBJ1-5; unclear D gene. Per germline, CDR1 SNHLY and CDR2 FYNNEI. The CDR3 runs to 13 residues. V gave up 1 base and J gave up 5 bases, with 6 bases separating them. The DNA for the CDR3 is TGTGCCAGCAGTGAAGAGGGCTATCAGCCCCAGCATTTT. Protein sequence: CASSEEGYQPQHF.

This clonotype has just a few counts. The CDR3 region is CATTNGETQYF. CDR3 sequence (DNA): TGTGCCACAACTAACGGGGAGACCCAGTACTTC. This chain uses TRBV7-7 with TRBJ2-5; no firm D call. The CDR3 is 11 residues long. Germline V gene data show CDR1 as SSHAT and CDR2 as FNYEAQ (reference sequence). V lost 10 bases and J lost 5, with 11 bases in between.

The chain recombines TRBV2 with TRBJ1-1, with a tentative D call TRBD1 (5 bases). The germline V gene encodes CDR1 SNHLY and CDR2 FYNNEI. CDR3 length: 15 amino acids. Trimming stripped 5 bases from V and 0 bases from J, with 13 bases between. The CDR3 spells CASSYSGNLNTEAFF. In nucleotides, the CDR3 is TGTGCCAGCAGTTATTCAGGGAATCTGAACACTGAAGCTTTCTTT.

The V gene is TRBV20-1, the J gene TRBJ2-2, with TRBD2 matching 8 bases. This CDR3 is built from 14 residues. Germline CDR1 and CDR2: DFQATT and SNEGSKA (reference sequence). With 3 bases clipped from V and 7 bases from J, the junction kept 7 bases outside the gene matches. In nucleotides, the CDR3 is TGCAGTGCTAGTACGGGGGGGAGTTTCGGGGAGCTGTTTTTT. Translation gives CSASTGGSFGELFF.

This clonotype has at least ten counts. The chain links TRBV6-1 to TRBJ1-2; no firm D call. Germline CDR1 is MNHNS and CDR2 is SASEGT. The V end lost 6 bases, the J end lost 8 bases, and 16 bases lay between the germline ends. The CDR3 runs 13 residues. The CDR3 DNA follows: TGTGCCAGCAGGACCCAAATGGAGAGGGGCTACACCTTC. Translation: CASRTQMERGYTF.

The chain couples TRBV11-2 to TRBJ2-1, with D perhaps given as TRBD1 or TRBD2 (5 bases each). The V gene's germline CDR1 is SGHAT and CDR2 FQNNGV. V dropped 5 bases and J dropped 0 bases, with 14 bases sitting between them. The CDR3 totals 16 residues. CDR3 residues: CASSIHGTNSYNEQFF. The CDR3 DNA follows: TGTGCCAGCAGCATCCACGGGACGAACTCCTACAATGAGCAGTTCTTC.

The chain links TRBV7-2 to TRBJ2-3, with 8 bases aligning to TRBD2. CDR3 length equals 14 residues. Germline-derived CDR1 and CDR2 are SGHTA and FQGNSA. V was clipped by 6 bases and J by 2 bases; unmatched bases: 4. CDR3 loop: CASSRGGYTDTQYF. CDR3 DNA: TGTGCCAGCAGTCGGGGGGGCTACACAGATACGCAGTATTTT.

This clonotype appeared many times. V and J are TRBV7-2 and TRBJ1-2; no definite D call. The CDR3 length is 13 residues. Trimming took 5 bases from V and 2 from J, leaving 9 bases between them. From germline, CDR1 is SGHTA and CDR2 FQGNSA. For the CDR3, the DNA is TGTGCCAGCAGCCACGAGACCAACTATGGCTACACCTTC. Translated: CASSHETNYGYTF. Looking up the rest from reference TRBV7-2 and TRBJ1-2 gives the full variable domain: GAGVSQSPSNKVTEKGKDVELRCDPISGHTALYWYRQSLGQGLEFLIYFQGNSAPDKSGLPSDRFSAERTGGSVSTLTIQRTQQEDSAVYLCASSHETNYGYTFGSGTRLTVV.

The chain uses TRBV7-9 and TRBJ2-1; 7 bases are shared with TRBD1. The ends lost 5 bases at V and 2 bases at J; junction bases unmatched: 6. CDR1 and CDR2 (germline): SEHNR, FQNEAQ (reference sequence). CDR3 length equals 15 residues. In nucleotides, the CDR3 is TGTGCCAGCAGCCATCAGGGGGACCCCTACAATGAGCAGTTCTTC. It encodes CASSHQGDPYNEQFF.

This clonotype was counted a few times. V and J are TRBV4-2 and TRBJ1-3; D remains unclear. Trimming stripped 1 base from V and 0 bases from J, with 10 bases between. The germline gives CDR1 LGHNA, CDR2 YNFKEQ. The CDR3 is 16 residues long. For the CDR3, the DNA is TGTGCCAGCAGCCAAGGGTCAGCGGCCTCTGGAAACACCATATATTTT. Translated, it gives CASSQGSAASGNTIYF.

This clonotype was counted many times. The chain couples TRBV14 to TRBJ1-3; D gene ambiguous. This CDR3 comprises 13 residues. Germline CDR1 and CDR2: SGHDN and FVKESK. Deletions cut 6 bases from V and 1 base from J, with 7 bases between. CDR3 amino acids: CASRGSSGNTIYF. Here the CDR3 DNA reads TGTGCCAGCAGAGGATCGTCTGGAAACACCATATATTTT.

This clonotype was seen at least ten times. The rearrangement links TRBV7-2 to TRBJ2-3; no reliable D call. Trimming cost V 5 bases and J 5 bases, with 14 bases left between them. Germline assignment: CDR1 SGHTA and CDR2 FQGNSA. The CDR3 totals 14 residues. CDR3 region: CASSLDGPLDTQYF. The CDR3 DNA is TGTGCCAGCAGCCTTGACGGCCCCCTAGATACGCAGTATTTT.

This clonotype was observed many times. The chain couples TRBV7-9 to TRBJ2-7; D perhaps matches TRBD1 (5 bases). The germline gives CDR1 SEHNR, CDR2 FQNEAQ (reference sequence). The CDR3 is 11 amino acids. Trimming removed 4 bases at V and 6 bases at J, with 7 bases between. Here the CDR3 reads CASSWGGEQYV. The CDR3 DNA follows: TGTGCCAGCAGCTGGGGCGGCGAGCAGTACGTC.

The rearrangement links TRBV3-1 to TRBJ2-7; 11 bases line up with TRBD2. The CDR3 has 18 amino acids. J lost 2 bases, V lost 0 bases, and 9 bases had no gene match. CDR1 is LGHDT, CDR2 YNNKEL, per germline (reference sequence). The CDR3 DNA follows: TGTGCCAGCAGCCAAGATCCCCTACTAGCGGGGGCAGCCTACGAGCAGTACTTC. Translated: CASSQDPLLAGAAYEQYF.

The table lists this clonotype with a few counts. The chain couples TRBV6-5 to TRBJ2-3, with D unresolved. CDR1 and CDR2 from the germline V gene are MNHEY and SVGAGI. V shed 4 bases and J shed 5 bases, with 16 bases lying between them. This CDR3 region has 15 residues. Here the CDR3 reads CASSSPGLSGDTQYF. CDR3 bases: TGTGCCAGCAGTTCCCCGGGTCTCAGTGGAGATACGCAGTATTTT.

The chain recombines TRBV11-1 with TRBJ2-5; the D gene is possibly TRBD2 (5 bases). CDR3 size: 15 residues. CDR1 and CDR2 from the germline V gene are SGHAT and FQDESV (reference sequence). The V gene lost 5 bases and the J gene lost 5 bases, with 18 bases spanning the gap. DNA of the CDR3: TGTGCCAGCAGCCCAATCGGCGGGCCGCCGGAGACCCAGTACTTC. It encodes CASSPIGGPPETQYF. Supplemented by reference TRBV11-1 and TRBJ2-5, the full variable domain reads EAEVAQSPRYKITEKSQAVAFWCDPISGHATLYWYRQILGQGPELLVQFQDESVVDDSQLPKDRFSAERLKGVDSTLKIQPAELGDSAMYLCASSPIGGPPETQYFGPGTRLLVL.

This clonotype was counted between two and nine times. The genes are TRBV6-5 and TRBJ2-5; the D is unclear. Trimming cost V 0 bases and J 4 bases, with 6 bases left between them. The CDR3 loop spans 13 amino acids. The germline CDR1 and CDR2 sequences are MNHEY and SVGAGI. The CDR3 loop is CASSYSRAETQYF. The CDR3 region has the DNA TGTGCCAGCAGTTACTCTCGGGCAGAGACCCAGTACTTC.

The chain uses TRBV11-2 and TRBJ2-7, with a tentative D call TRBD2 (5 bases). The germline V gene encodes CDR1 SGHAT and CDR2 FQNNGV. V lost 5 bases and J lost 6, with 11 bases in between. The CDR3 consists of 12 residues. As DNA, the CDR3 is TGTGCCAGCAGCCTCCGTACTAGCGAGCAGTACTTC. Translating it yields CASSLRTSEQYF.

Only a few counts were recorded for this clonotype. With a much larger clone just one base away, this may be a read error. V gene TRBV12-3 or TRBV12-4 combines with J gene TRBJ2-5; 9 bases line up with TRBD1. The length of the CDR3 is 13 residues. V was pared by 6 bases and J by 4 bases, with 3 bases of the junction left unmatched. DNA for the CDR3: TGTGCCAGCAGGCCGGGACAGGGAGAGACCCAGTACTTC. It specifies CASRPGQGETQYF.

The J gene is TRBJ1-2, the V gene TRBV6-6; 8 nucleotides align to TRBD1. Germline V gives CDR1 MNHNY, CDR2 SVGAGI (reference sequence). The junction had 5 bases not matched to a gene; V was cut back by 6 bases and J by 8 bases. CDR3 size: 12 residues. The DNA of the CDR3 is TGTGCCAGCAGCCAGGGGGCTGGCGGCTACACCTTC. As protein: CASSQGAGGYTF.

In its sample, this clonotype was seen many times. V gene TRBV6-6 combines with J gene TRBJ1-3; no firm D call. The CDR3 consists of 14 residues. CDR1 and CDR2 from the germline V gene are MNHNY and SVGAGI (reference sequence). V lost 2 bases and J lost 0, with 5 bases in between. The CDR3 protein is CASSYGNSGNTIYF. The CDR3 region has the DNA TGTGCCAGCAGTTACGGGAACTCTGGAAACACCATATATTTT.

In its sample, this clonotype was seen a few times. The rearrangement uses TRBV24-1 and TRBJ2-1; possibly TRBD2 for D (5 bases). Germline V CDR1 and CDR2: KGHDR, SFDVKD. V was pared by 4 bases and J by 1 base, with 22 bases between. This CDR3 comprises 19 residues. The DNA of the CDR3 is TGTGCCACCAGTGACTCCCGTAGCTCTAGCATCCGATCCTACAATGAGCAGTTCTTC. Translation gives CATSDSRSSSIRSYNEQFF.

The CDR3 DNA follows: TGTGCCATCAGTGAGTCTGGGCCGGCGACAGGGGAGCTGTTTTTT. Its protein product is CAISESGPATGELFF. V and J are TRBV10-3 and TRBJ2-2; no firm D call. Germline-derived CDR1 and CDR2 are ENHRY and SYGVKD. The CDR3 consists of 15 residues. With 0 bases removed from V and 8 bases from J, the gap between germline ends came to 13 bases.

The rearrangement links TRBV10-2 to TRBJ2-1, with D possibly matching TRBD1 (6 bases). The CDR3 sequence is 16 residues long. Germline loops: CDR1 WSHSY, CDR2 SAAADI. Trimming removed 6 bases at V and 4 bases at J, with 19 bases between. CDR3 sequence: CASRTQGRDRYNEQFF. The DNA of the CDR3 is TGCGCCAGCAGGACACAGGGAAGAGATCGTTACAATGAGCAGTTCTTC.